The present T cell receptor beta chain was sequenced within a study of beta chain features in type 1 diabetes. The investigators reverse transcribed all of the isolated RNA, so they sequenced expressed TCRB transcripts. Some clones are missing from TCRdb's copy, which holds only in-frame ones; the method was immunoSEQ multiplex PCR. This sample has over 55,000 clones, with under 60% found just once. Study results and limitations: When Type 1 diabetes patients were examined, their TCRB CDR3s proved moderately but significantly shorter in all four CD4+ subsets.

Averaging about 116 mL, one heparinised blood draw came from each individual donor. Over 98% purity was reached by all sorted populations. V lost 5 bases and J lost 1, with 11 bases in between. The germline CDR1 and CDR2 sequences are SGHTA and FQGNSA. The CDR3 contains 15 residues. Of note for this clone: Antigen specificity is unknown.

The chain uses TRBV7-2 and TRBJ2-2; no firm D call. Sequenced: Tregs from blood. The sequence was obtained from a woman between 35 and 50 years old with type 1 diabetes. CDR3: CASSPPSRNTGELFF. CDR3 sequence (DNA): TGTGCCAGCAGCCCTCCCTCGAGGAACACCGGGGAGCTGTTTTTT.